Shown below are 9 T cell receptor beta chains from a single sample sequenced in a study of cytomegalovirus exposure and HLA in healthy donors (dated by TCRdb to about 2017). The library was prepared using the immunoSEQ multiplex PCR assay. TCRdb mirrors the immuneACCESS table, restricted to in-frame sequences. Some clones are absent from its copies; in checked studies, under half trace to an unresolved V gene, and the reason for the others is unknown. Recorded for this sample are about 110,000 clones; about 90% of them occurred a single time. The top ten hold more than 2% of the sample. Sequenced material: PBMCs. The receptors shown here come from a woman between 18 and 29 years old in good health and CMV-seronegative.

The genes are TRBV27 and TRBJ1-1; 7 nucleotides align to TRBD1. The CDR3 covers 14 residues. V shed 2 bases and J 7 bases; nucleotides not matched to a gene: 7. CDR1 is MNHEY and CDR2 is SMNVEV in the germline V gene (reference sequence). DNA of the CDR3: TGTGCCAGCAGTTTAAAGTGGGACAGTTTTGAAGCTTTCTTT. Translating gives CASSLKWDSFEAFF.

This chain uses TRBV4-1 with TRBJ2-7; 11 bases agree with TRBD2. The CDR3 totals 14 residues. Germline trimming cut 5 bases from V and 3 bases from J; bases unmatched to any gene: 3. The germline V gene has CDR1 MGHRA and CDR2 YSYEKL. CDR3 amino acids: CASSFLAGGYEQYF. In DNA form, the CDR3 reads TGCGCCAGCAGCTTCCTAGCGGGAGGCTACGAGCAGTACTTC.

The rearrangement uses TRBV7-9 and TRBJ1-1; 8 positions agree with TRBD1. CDR3 size: 18 residues. Per germline, CDR1 SEHNR and CDR2 FQNEAQ (reference sequence). Unmatched junction bases numbered 13, after V lost 3 bases and J lost 1 base. CDR3 sequence (DNA): TGTGCCAGCAGCTTTGACAGGGGAGAGGGTGGGTCGAACACTGAAGCTTTCTTT. Encoded protein: CASSFDRGEGGSNTEAFF. Full variable domain (rest looked up from reference TRBV7-9 and TRBJ1-1): DTGVSQNPRHKITKRGQNVTFRCDPISEHNRLYWYRQTLGQGPEFLTYFQNEAQLEKSRLLSDRFSAERPKGSFSTLEIQRTEQGDSAMYLCASSFDRGEGGSNTEAFFGQGTRLTVV.

V and J are TRBV5-1 and TRBJ2-5; 13 bases line up with TRBD2. With V trimmed by 6 bases and J by 4 bases, 12 bases remained unmatched. CDR1 is SGHRS, CDR2 YFSETQ, per germline. This CDR3 spans 17 amino acids. The CDR3 nucleotides read TGCGCCAGCACCCTTGGGACCCGACTAGCGGGAGGAGAGACCCAGTACTTC. The encoded protein is CASTLGTRLAGGETQYF. The full variable domain, with the rest looked up from reference TRBV5-1 and TRBJ2-5, is KAGVTQTPRYLIKTRGQQVTLSCSPISGHRSVSWYQQTPGQGLQFLFEYFSETQRNKGNFPGRFSGRQFSNSRSEMNVSTLELGDSALYLCASTLGTRLAGGETQYFGPGTRLLVL.

As concerns this clone: Other DNA variants within this sample encode the same CDR3. The genes are TRBV19 and TRBJ1-2, with D possibly TRBD1 on 5 matching bases. The CDR3 covers 14 residues. Trimming took off 9 bases at V and 7 bases at J, with 21 bases between the two ends. Germline V gene data show CDR1 as LNHDA and CDR2 as SQIVND (reference sequence). CDR3 nucleotide sequence: TGTGCCAGCCGGCCGGACCCCCAGGGCGGTGGCTACACCTTC. This codes for CASRPDPQGGGYTF.

This clone occurred a few times. This chain uses TRBV5-4 with TRBJ1-2; 8 bases map to TRBD1. The CDR3 extends over 13 amino acids. CDR1 and CDR2 (germline): SGHNT, YYREEE (reference sequence). The trim removed 4 bases at V and 7 bases at J, leaving 6 bases unmatched. CDR3 amino acids: CASSRSGGRGYTF. CDR3 DNA: TGTGCCAGCAGCCGATCAGGGGGCCGTGGCTACACCTTC.

The chain employs TRBV6-5 and TRBJ1-5; D not resolved. The germline V gene encodes CDR1 MNHEY and CDR2 SVGAGI. CDR3 length: 14 amino acids. Trimming cost V 2 bases and J 12 bases, with 17 bases left between them. The chain's CDR3 is CASSYGRSAAHQHF. The CDR3 coding sequence is TGTGCCAGCAGTTACGGGAGGAGTGCGGCCCACCAGCATTTT.

In this sample, this clone turned up once. The rearrangement links TRBV9 to TRBJ2-3, with TRBD2 matching over 7 bases. Germline V gene data show CDR1 as SGDLS and CDR2 as YYNGEE. The CDR3 contains 15 residues. Trimming took 4 bases from V and 1 from J; bases not matched to a gene: 6. The CDR3 protein is CASSLRAGGTDTQYF. The DNA of the CDR3 is TGTGCCAGCAGCCTCCGGGCGGGGGGCACAGATACGCAGTATTTT.

This chain joins TRBV11-2 and TRBJ1-5; TRBD1 is a possible D gene (5 bases). The CDR3 runs 15 residues. Germline lookup yields CDR1 SGHAT and CDR2 FQNNGV. With 0 bases removed from V and 4 bases from J, the gap between germline ends came to 10 bases. The CDR3 region is CASSLEGRVNQPQHF. The CDR3, as DNA: TGTGCCAGCAGCTTAGAGGGCAGGGTTAATCAGCCCCAGCATTTT.